The next 3 T cell receptor beta chains were all read from a single sample in a study of blood T cell repertoires in COVID-19. Data came from immunoSEQ multiplex PCR; TCRdb stores just in-frame clones and leaves some out. The data hold approximately 96,000 clones, with approximately 91% observed a single time. Material: peripheral blood. Receptors were obtained from a woman of 80 years or more with acute or convalescent COVID-19.

This clone has just a few counts. V usage is TRBV18 and J usage is TRBJ1-2, with 7 positions matching TRBD1. CDR1 is KGHSH and CDR2 is LQKENI in the germline V gene. Trimming at V came to 3 bases and at J to 4 bases, leaving 2 bases not matched to a gene. The CDR3 totals 13 residues. Here the CDR3 reads CASSPAGGYGYTF. CDR3 DNA sequence: TGTGCCAGCTCACCCGCAGGGGGCTATGGCTACACCTTC. Drawing the rest from reference TRBV18 and TRBJ1-2, the complete variable domain is NAGVMQNPRHLVRRRGQEARLRCSPMKGHSHVYWYRQLPEEGLKFMVYLQKENIIDESGMPKERFSAEFPKEGPSILRIQQVVRGDSAAYFCASSPAGGYGYTFGSGTRLTVV.

Concerning this clone itself: Other DNA sequences of this sample code for an identical CDR3. The rearrangement links TRBV5-1 to TRBJ1-1; a weak D match, TRBD1 (6 bases). Per germline, CDR1 SGHRS and CDR2 YFSETQ. The CDR3 is 13 residues long. V lost 2 bases to trimming and J lost 4 bases, with 9 bases between them. As DNA, the CDR3 is TGCGCCAGCAGCTTACAGGGTTCCACTGAAGCTTTCTTT. Protein: CASSLQGSTEAFF.

This clone came up a few times. V gene TRBV28 combines with J gene TRBJ1-3, with D possibly being TRBD1 (6 bases). Trimming removed 6 bases at V and 0 bases at J, with 12 bases between. CDR1 is MDHEN and CDR2 is SYDVKM in the germline V gene. The CDR3 contains 15 residues. The CDR3 spells CASSPGGHSGNTIYF. The CDR3 bases are TGTGCCAGCAGCCCCGGGGGGCACTCTGGAAACACCATATATTTT. Looking up the rest from reference TRBV28 and TRBJ1-3 gives the full variable domain: DVKVTQSSRYLVKRTGEKVFLECVQDMDHENMFWYRQDPGLGLRLIYFSYDVKMKEKGDIPEGYSVSREKKERFSLILESASTNQTSMYLCASSPGGHSGNTIYFGEGSWLTVV.